Following are 27 T cell receptor beta chains from one sample sequenced in a study of CD8 T cells in ankylosing spondylitis. General study points: Ankylosing spondylitis blood appeared to be characterized by a TCR beta motif of several highly homologous variants.

TCRdb redid the calling of the 5' RACE reads with MiXCR, one entry per CDR3 protein. Among fewer than 550,000 distinct CDR3 sequences, 5.3% were seen once, and the ten largest hold roughly 3.5%. Their recognized antigens are unknown. What was sequenced was blood, either unsorted or a sorted T cell fraction (not recorded which). Receptor source: a male donor with ankylosing spondylitis.

The rearrangement joins TRBV4-1 to TRBJ2-3; D uncertain. The CDR3 sequence is 16 residues long. V was cut by 3 bases and J by 0 bases, with 13 bases left in between. CDR1 and CDR2 from the germline V gene are MGHRA and YSYEKL. CDR3 coding DNA: TGCGCCAGCAGCCACTTGGGGAACCCTAGCACAGATACGCAGTATTTT. Amino acids: CASSHLGNPSTDTQYF.

The sample holds many counts of this clonotype. The chain employs TRBV5-1 and TRBJ1-3; D gene ambiguous. With 0 bases removed from V and 1 base from J, the gap between germline ends came to 8 bases. CDR3 length: 15 amino acids. Germline-derived CDR1 and CDR2 are SGHRS and YFSETQ. CDR3 region: CASSLGPGSGNTIYF. The CDR3 DNA reads TGCGCCAGCAGCTTGGGTCCTGGGTCTGGAAACACCATATATTTT. The full variable domain, rest sourced from reference TRBV5-1 and TRBJ1-3, is KAGVTQTPRYLIKTRGQQVTLSCSPISGHRSVSWYQQTPGQGLQFLFEYFSETQRNKGNFPGRFSGRQFSNSRSEMNVSTLELGDSALYLCASSLGPGSGNTIYFGEGSWLTVV.

The chain employs TRBV20-1 and TRBJ2-7, with D perhaps being TRBD1 or TRBD2 (5 bases each). Looked up from germline, CDR1 is DFQATT and CDR2 is SNEGSKA (reference sequence). V gave up 6 bases and J gave up 0 bases, with 18 bases separating them. The length of the CDR3 is 15 residues. The CDR3 DNA is TGCAGTGCCCCGATGATGGGGGTCCTCTCCTACGAGCAGTACTTC. Protein sequence: CSAPMMGVLSYEQYF.

The V and J genes are TRBV9 and TRBJ2-3; TRBD2 agrees at 9 bases. Unmatched junction bases numbered 4, after V lost 1 base and J lost 4 bases. In germline, CDR1 is SGDLS, CDR2 YYNGEE. The length of the CDR3 is 15 residues. This CDR3 reads CASSVIAGDPDTQYF. DNA for the CDR3: TGTGCCAGCAGCGTAATAGCGGGAGACCCAGATACGCAGTATTTT. The full variable domain, in which reference TRBV9 and TRBJ2-3 provide the parts outside the CDR3, is DSGVTQTPKHLITATGQRVTLRCSPRSGDLSVYWYQQSLDQGLQFLIQYYNGEERAKGNILERFSAQQFPDLHSELNLSSLELGDSALYFCASSVIAGDPDTQYFGPGTRLTVL.

This clonotype was seen at least ten times. This rearrangement joins TRBV6-2 or TRBV6-3 to TRBJ2-1; 12 positions match TRBD2. The V gene's germline CDR1 is MNHEY and CDR2 SVGEGT. The junction had 8 bases not matched to a gene; V was cut back by 8 bases and J by 9 bases. CDR3 length: 14 amino acids. Here the CDR3 reads CASGGGLAGSEQFF. The CDR3 DNA is TGTGCCAGCGGGGGTGGACTAGCGGGATCTGAGCAGTTCTTC.

This clonotype was seen ten or more times. The rearrangement joins TRBV29-1 to TRBJ1-1; D remains ambiguous. The CDR3 is 11 residues long. Per the germline V gene, CDR1 is SQVTM and CDR2 is ANQGSEA. Trimming took 1 base from V and 8 from J, leaving 8 bases between them. This chain's CDR3 is CSVEAVPEAFF. CDR3 sequence (DNA): TGCAGCGTTGAAGCGGTCCCAGAAGCTTTCTTT.

This clonotype was seen many times. The chain uses TRBV24-1 and TRBJ1-1; 9 nucleotides line up with TRBD1. CDR3 length: 15 residues. Per germline, CDR1 KGHDR and CDR2 SFDVKD. V trimming: 4 bases; J trimming: 8 bases; junction bases outside the gene matches: 10. The CDR3 region is CATSDSGTGNSEAFF. In DNA, the CDR3 is TGTGCCACCAGTGACTCCGGGACAGGGAATTCGGAAGCTTTCTTT.

Notes on this clonotype: With a much larger clone just one base away, this may be a read error. The V call is TRBV5-1, the J call TRBJ2-2; D tentatively fits TRBD1 or TRBD2 (5 bases each). The CDR3 consists of 15 residues. In germline, CDR1 is SGHRS, CDR2 YFSETQ. As DNA, the CDR3 is TGCGCCAGCGGACTCCTAGGGGAATCTACCGGGGATCTGTTTTTT. This codes for CASGLLGESTGDLFF.

Many counts were recorded for this clonotype. This chain joins TRBV20-1 and TRBJ2-7; D tentatively fits TRBD1 or TRBD2 (5 bases each). The CDR3 extends over 14 amino acids. The ends were cut back, 4 bases at V and 2 bases at J, with 15 bases in the middle. The germline V gene has CDR1 DFQATT and CDR2 SNEGSKA (reference sequence). CDR3: CSAKSGTDAYEQYF. In nucleotides, the CDR3 is TGCAGTGCTAAATCCGGGACGGACGCCTACGAGCAGTACTTC.

The rearrangement joins TRBV15 to TRBJ2-7; the match to TRBD2 covers 12 bases. Trimming removed 7 bases from V and 2 bases from J; junction bases left unmatched: 15. Germline CDR1 is LNHNV and CDR2 is YYDKDF (reference sequence). This CDR3 contains 18 residues. CDR3 amino acids: CATTNDLGLAGQTYEQYF. CDR3 in DNA: TGTGCCACCACCAACGACCTCGGACTAGCGGGGCAAACCTACGAGCAGTACTTC.

This clonotype was counted at least ten times. The J gene is TRBJ1-4, the V gene TRBV20-1, with D maybe TRBD1 (5 bases). Per the germline V gene, CDR1 is DFQATT and CDR2 is SNEGSKA (reference sequence). V was shortened by 3 bases and J by 0 bases, with 11 bases between the two germline ends. The CDR3 is made up of 15 amino acids. The CDR3 region is CSASGGTATNEKLFF. The CDR3 DNA is TGCAGTGCTAGTGGCGGGACGGCAACTAATGAAAAACTGTTTTTT.

The chain has TRBV4-1 and TRBJ1-1, with 7 bases that match TRBD1. The CDR3 is 18 residues long. Germline-derived CDR1 and CDR2 are MGHRA and YSYEKL. V lost 0 bases, J lost 4 bases, and 14 bases stayed unmatched. CDR3 nucleotides: TGCGCCAGCAGCCAAGAATTCGGGAGGGGGCGTAGGACCACTGAAGCTTTCTTT. Protein product: CASSQEFGRGRRTTEAFF.

This clonotype has a count of ten or more. The chain links TRBV20-1 to TRBJ2-5; weak D call: TRBD2 (6 bases). V dropped 6 bases and J dropped 3 bases, with 14 bases sitting between them. The CDR3 is 13 residues long. Germline assignment: CDR1 DFQATT and CDR2 SNEGSKA (reference sequence). This CDR3 reads CSAPGTSKETQYF. The CDR3 nucleotides read TGCAGTGCGCCAGGGACTTCGAAAGAGACCCAGTACTTC.

This clonotype was detected many times. The J gene is TRBJ2-3, the V gene TRBV20-1; D is perhaps TRBD1 or TRBD2 (5 bases each). V lost 7 bases and J 2 bases, leaving 13 bases between the germline ends. CDR3 length: 13 residues. Germline-derived CDR1 and CDR2 are DFQATT and SNEGSKA (reference sequence). CDR3 coding DNA: TGCAGTGAGGACGGGACGGACACAGATACGCAGTATTTT. The encoded protein is CSEDGTDTDTQYF.

This clonotype was recorded at least ten times. The chain is built from TRBV9 and TRBJ2-1; D possibly matches TRBD1 or TRBD2 (6 bases each). Trimming removed 5 bases from V and 9 bases from J, with 9 bases in between. This CDR3 has 11 amino acids. Per the germline V gene, CDR1 is SGDLS and CDR2 is YYNGEE. The CDR3 region has the DNA TGTGCCAGCAGTGAGGGGGGTGAGCAGTTCTTC. It codes for CASSEGGEQFF.

This clonotype showed up many times. The gene calls are TRBV9 and TRBJ2-3; either TRBD1 or TRBD2 may supply D (6 bases each). Per germline, CDR1 SGDLS and CDR2 YYNGEE. V was trimmed by 4 bases and J by 10 bases, leaving 28 bases between them. This CDR3 is 17 amino acids long. CDR3 DNA sequence: TGTGCCAGCAGCCCTCTAGCGTATGCAAGGGGGAGATCGGCGCAGTATTTT. It is translated as CASSPLAYARGRSAQYF.

The V gene is TRBV6-1, the J gene TRBJ2-3; 8 bases agree with TRBD2. From germline, CDR1 is MNHNS and CDR2 SASEGT. The CDR3 length is 16 residues. V gave up 8 bases and J gave up 5 bases; unmatched junction bases: 15. The CDR3 protein is CASQTNGRAYVDTQYF. CDR3 bases: TGTGCCAGCCAGACTAACGGGAGGGCCTACGTAGATACGCAGTATTTT.

This clonotype was observed many times. The chain combines TRBV7-9 with TRBJ1-5; the D gene is possibly TRBD1 (5 bases). Germline V gene sequence: CDR1 SEHNR, CDR2 FQNEAQ (reference sequence). V dropped 0 bases and J dropped 4 bases, with 13 bases sitting between them. The CDR3 spans 16 residues. The CDR3 sequence is CASSLAVGTLNQPQHF. DNA of the CDR3: TGTGCCAGCAGCTTAGCGGTAGGGACGTTGAATCAGCCCCAGCATTTT.

CDR3 coding DNA: TGTGCCACCAGCAGAGGCAGGGTCTATGGCTACACCTTC. Translated: CATSRGRVYGYTF. The chain couples TRBV15 to TRBJ1-2; weak D call: TRBD1 (5 bases). This CDR3 comprises 13 residues. Germline lookup yields CDR1 LNHNV and CDR2 YYDKDF (reference sequence). The germline V and J ends were trimmed by 1 base and 4 bases, with 7 bases remaining between them.

This clonotype occurred many times. The DNA for the CDR3 is TGTGCCAGCAGCGACCGACAGGGGTCCGTTTTCTCTGGAAACACCATATATTTT. Translating it yields CASSDRQGSVFSGNTIYF. The rearrangement uses TRBV4-2 and TRBJ1-3; the match to TRBD1 covers 8 bases. Per germline, CDR1 LGHNA and CDR2 YNFKEQ. CDR3 length: 18 amino acids. V dropped 5 bases and J dropped 0; count of bases not matched to a gene: 12.

This clonotype was counted ten times or more. The chain recombines TRBV5-1 with TRBJ2-7; D might be TRBD1 or TRBD2, each matching 6 bases. This CDR3 contains 14 residues. Germline V lookup: CDR1 SGHRS, CDR2 YFSETQ. The ends were cut back, 5 bases at V and 0 bases at J, with 12 bases in the middle. The DNA of the CDR3 is TGCGCCAGCAGGTCGGGGGCCCCCTCCTACGAGCAGTACTTC. This translates into CASRSGAPSYEQYF.

This clonotype showed up many times. The junction and the germline gene differ at one end; a read error may be behind it. The genes are TRBV7-7 and TRBJ2-1, with 9 bases matching TRBD2. The CDR3 has 16 residues. Germline-derived CDR1 and CDR2 are SSHAT and FNYEAQ (reference sequence). The CDR3 DNA reads as TGTGCTAGCAGCCGCTGGGGGCTAGCGGGGAACAATGAGCAGTTCTTC. Amino acids: CASSRWGLAGNNEQFF.

In its sample, this clonotype was seen many times. Here the CDR3 reads CASSATWGTYGYTF. CDR3 nucleotides: TGCGCCAGCAGCGCTACTTGGGGGACCTATGGCTACACCTTC. The chain joins TRBV5-1 to TRBJ1-2, with D possibly matching TRBD1 (5 bases). V lost 4 bases, J lost 4 bases, and 14 bases lay in between. Germline assignment: CDR1 SGHRS and CDR2 YFSETQ. This CDR3 region has 14 residues. Full variable domain (outside the CDR3, taken from reference TRBV5-1 and TRBJ1-2): KAGVTQTPRYLIKTRGQQVTLSCSPISGHRSVSWYQQTPGQGLQFLFEYFSETQRNKGNFPGRFSGRQFSNSRSEMNVSTLELGDSALYLCASSATWGTYGYTFGSGTRLTVV.

This clonotype was found many times. The V call is TRBV10-3, the J call TRBJ2-4; D is possibly TRBD1 or TRBD2 (5 bases each). The CDR3 consists of 17 residues. Trimming cost V 4 bases and J 0 bases, with 16 bases left between them. Germline values: CDR1 ENHRY, CDR2 SYGVKD. Here the CDR3 reads CAISARGTPGAKNIQYF. The DNA for the CDR3 is TGTGCCATCAGTGCCCGGGGCACCCCGGGAGCCAAAAACATTCAGTACTTC.

This clonotype was picked up many times. This sequence joins TRBV24-1 and TRBJ1-5; D gene uncertain. The CDR3 contains 12 residues. Germline V gene sequence: CDR1 KGHDR, CDR2 SFDVKD. The V gene lost 5 bases and the J gene lost 1 base, with 2 bases spanning the gap. This chain's CDR3 is CATSVSNQPQHF. The DNA for the CDR3 is TGTGCCACCAGTGTCAGCAATCAGCCCCAGCATTTT.

As concerns this clonotype: Being one base from a much bigger clone, this may be a read error. The rearrangement links TRBV29-1 to TRBJ2-5; D gene ambiguous. The CDR3 is 11 amino acids. V was pared by 7 bases and J by 4 bases, with 10 bases between. Germline V lookup: CDR1 SQVTM, CDR2 ANQGSEA. The CDR3 here is CSGSLPETQYF. The CDR3 nucleotides are TGCAGCGGGTCCCTACCAGAGACCCAGTACTTC.

At least ten counts were recorded for this clonotype. V gene TRBV6-2 or TRBV6-3 combines with J gene TRBJ2-1; 11 bases agree with TRBD2. V gave up 2 bases and J gave up 5 bases; unmatched junction bases: 8. CDR1 and CDR2 (germline): MNHEY, SVGEGT. The CDR3 sequence is 17 residues long. The CDR3 loop reads CASSYRSSGRRNNEQFF. The CDR3 coding sequence is TGTGCCAGCAGTTACCGGTCTAGCGGGAGGCGGAACAATGAGCAGTTCTTC.